The clone carrying this TCR beta chain was found a few times. This CDR3 has 15 amino acids. Trimming removed 6 bases from V and 4 bases from J, with 15 bases in between. TCRdb re-derived calls from the 5' RACE reads in MiXCR, one entry per CDR3 protein. The data show roughly 690,000 distinct CDR3 sequences, 5.5% to 6.5% seen once. The data originate from a study of identical twins. The chain recombines TRBV12-3 or TRBV12-4 with TRBJ1-4; possibly TRBD1 for D (6 bases). The clonotype originates from a man aged 18 to 35 in good health. The sequenced material came from naive T cells sorted from blood. The CDR3 coding sequence is TGTGCCAGCAGATCCAGGGGTGGGGGTAATGAAAAACTGTTTTTT. It yields the protein CASRSRGGGNEKLFF.